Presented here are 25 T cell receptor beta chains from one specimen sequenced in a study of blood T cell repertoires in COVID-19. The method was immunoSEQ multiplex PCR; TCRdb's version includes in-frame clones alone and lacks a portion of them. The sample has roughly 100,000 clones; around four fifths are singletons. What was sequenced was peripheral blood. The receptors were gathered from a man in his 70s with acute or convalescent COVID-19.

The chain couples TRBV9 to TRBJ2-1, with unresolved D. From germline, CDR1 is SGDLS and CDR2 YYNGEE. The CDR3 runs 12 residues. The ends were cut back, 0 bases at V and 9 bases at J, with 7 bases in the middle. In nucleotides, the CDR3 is TGTGCCAGCAGCGTAGTTCCGGGTGAGCAGTTCTTC. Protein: CASSVVPGEQFF.

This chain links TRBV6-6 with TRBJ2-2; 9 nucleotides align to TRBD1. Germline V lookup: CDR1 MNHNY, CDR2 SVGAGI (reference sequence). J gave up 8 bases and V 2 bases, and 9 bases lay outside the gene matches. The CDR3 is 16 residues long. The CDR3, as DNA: TGTGCCAGCAGTTACCGCCAGACAGGGGGTCCGGGGGAGCTGTTTTTT. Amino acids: CASSYRQTGGPGELFF.

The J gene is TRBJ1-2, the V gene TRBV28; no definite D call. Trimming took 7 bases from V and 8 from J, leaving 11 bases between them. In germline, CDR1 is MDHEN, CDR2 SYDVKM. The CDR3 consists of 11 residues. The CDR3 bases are TGTGCCAGCAACTCGAGGAGGGGCTACACCTTC. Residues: CASNSRRGYTF.

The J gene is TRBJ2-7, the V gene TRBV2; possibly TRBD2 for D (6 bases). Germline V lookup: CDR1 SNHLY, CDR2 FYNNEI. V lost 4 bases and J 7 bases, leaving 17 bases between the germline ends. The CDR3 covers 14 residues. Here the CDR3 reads CASSGGYSAGEQYF. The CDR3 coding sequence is TGTGCCAGCAGTGGGGGATATAGCGCGGGGGAGCAGTACTTC. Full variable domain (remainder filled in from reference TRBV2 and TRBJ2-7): EPEVTQTPSHQVTQMGQEVILRCVPISNHLYFYWYRQILGQKVEFLVSFYNNEISEKSEIFDDQFSVERPDGSNFTLKIRSTKLEDSAMYFCASSGGYSAGEQYFGPGTRLTVT.

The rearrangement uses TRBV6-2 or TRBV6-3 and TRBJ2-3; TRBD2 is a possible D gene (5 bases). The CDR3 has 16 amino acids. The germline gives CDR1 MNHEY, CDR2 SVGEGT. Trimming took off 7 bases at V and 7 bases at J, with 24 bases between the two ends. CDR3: CASNPLPGSPGNTQYF. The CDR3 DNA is TGTGCCAGCAACCCACTGCCGGGGAGTCCAGGCAATACGCAGTATTTT.

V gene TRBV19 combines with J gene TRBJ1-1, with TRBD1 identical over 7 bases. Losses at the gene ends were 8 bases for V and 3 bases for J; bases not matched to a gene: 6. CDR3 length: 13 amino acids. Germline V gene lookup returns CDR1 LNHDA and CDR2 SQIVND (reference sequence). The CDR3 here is CASSRGLDTEAFF. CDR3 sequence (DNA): TGTGCCAGTTCCAGGGGGTTGGACACTGAAGCTTTCTTT.

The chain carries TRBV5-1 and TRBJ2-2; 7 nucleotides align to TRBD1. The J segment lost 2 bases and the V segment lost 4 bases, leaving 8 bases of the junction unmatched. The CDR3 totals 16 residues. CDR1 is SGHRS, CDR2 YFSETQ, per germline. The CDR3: CASSAQGQINTGELFF. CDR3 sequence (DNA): TGCGCCAGCAGCGCGCAGGGACAGATAAACACCGGGGAGCTGTTTTTT. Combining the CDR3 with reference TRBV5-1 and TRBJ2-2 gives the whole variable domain KAGVTQTPRYLIKTRGQQVTLSCSPISGHRSVSWYQQTPGQGLQFLFEYFSETQRNKGNFPGRFSGRQFSNSRSEMNVSTLELGDSALYLCASSAQGQINTGELFFGEGSRLTVL.

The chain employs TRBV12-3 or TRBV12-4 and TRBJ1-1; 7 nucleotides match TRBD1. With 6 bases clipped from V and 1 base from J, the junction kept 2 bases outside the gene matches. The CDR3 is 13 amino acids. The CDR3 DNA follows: TGTGCCAGCAGAGACAGGGAGAACACTGAAGCTTTCTTT. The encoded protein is CASRDRENTEAFF.

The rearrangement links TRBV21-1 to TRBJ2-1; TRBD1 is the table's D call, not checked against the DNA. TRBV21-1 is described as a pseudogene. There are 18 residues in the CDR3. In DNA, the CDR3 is TGTGCCAGCAGCAAAGCATCCATGACAGGGCCATACTACAATGAGCAGTTCTTC. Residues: CASSKASMTGPYYNEQFF.

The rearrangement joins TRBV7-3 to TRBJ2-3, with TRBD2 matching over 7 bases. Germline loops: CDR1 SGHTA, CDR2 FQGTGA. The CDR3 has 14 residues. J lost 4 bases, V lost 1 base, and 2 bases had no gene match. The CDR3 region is CASSLRLASDTQYF. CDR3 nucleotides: TGTGCCAGCAGCTTAAGACTAGCATCAGATACGCAGTATTTT.

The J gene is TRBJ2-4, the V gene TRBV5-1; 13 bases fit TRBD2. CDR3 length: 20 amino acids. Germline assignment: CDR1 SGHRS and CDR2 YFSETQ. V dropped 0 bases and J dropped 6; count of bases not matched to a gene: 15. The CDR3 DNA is TGCGCCAGCAGCTTGGAGCAGGGTGGTTCGGGACTAGCGGGATCAAACATTCAGTACTTC. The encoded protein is CASSLEQGGSGLAGSNIQYF.

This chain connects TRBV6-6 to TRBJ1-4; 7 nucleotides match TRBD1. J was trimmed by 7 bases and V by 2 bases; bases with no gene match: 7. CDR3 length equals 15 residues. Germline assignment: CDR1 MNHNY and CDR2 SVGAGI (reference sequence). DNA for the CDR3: TGTGCCAGCAGTTACCTTCGGGACAGCAGTGAAAAACTGTTTTTT. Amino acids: CASSYLRDSSEKLFF.

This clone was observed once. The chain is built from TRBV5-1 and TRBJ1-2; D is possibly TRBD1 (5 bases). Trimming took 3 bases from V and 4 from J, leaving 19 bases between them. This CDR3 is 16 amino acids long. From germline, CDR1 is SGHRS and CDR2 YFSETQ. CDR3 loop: CASSSGVVSYPYGYTF. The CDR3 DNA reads TGCGCCAGCAGCTCGGGGGTGGTCAGTTACCCCTATGGCTACACCTTC.

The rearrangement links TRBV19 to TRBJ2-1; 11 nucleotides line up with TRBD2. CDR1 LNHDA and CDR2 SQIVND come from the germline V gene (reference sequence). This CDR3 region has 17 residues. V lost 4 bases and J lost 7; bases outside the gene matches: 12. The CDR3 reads CASSTRRTSGSINEQFF. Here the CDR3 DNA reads TGTGCCAGTAGTACCAGAAGAACTAGCGGGAGTATTAATGAGCAGTTCTTC. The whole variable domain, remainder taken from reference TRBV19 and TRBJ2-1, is DGGITQSPKYLFRKEGQNVTLSCEQNLNHDAMYWYRQDPGQGLRLIYYSQIVNDFQKGDIAEGYSVSREKKESFPLTVTSAQKNPTAFYLCASSTRRTSGSINEQFFGPGTRLTVL.

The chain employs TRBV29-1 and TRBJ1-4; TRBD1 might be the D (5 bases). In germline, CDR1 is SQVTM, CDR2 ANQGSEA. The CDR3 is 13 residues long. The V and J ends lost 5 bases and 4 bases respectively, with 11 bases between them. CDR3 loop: CSVSQGNNEKLFF. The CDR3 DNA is TGCAGCGTTTCCCAGGGAAATAATGAAAAACTGTTTTTT.

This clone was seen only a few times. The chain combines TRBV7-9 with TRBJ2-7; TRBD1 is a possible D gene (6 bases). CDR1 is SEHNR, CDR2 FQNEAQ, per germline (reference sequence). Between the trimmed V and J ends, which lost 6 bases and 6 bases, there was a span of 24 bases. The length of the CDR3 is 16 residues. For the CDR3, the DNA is TGTGCCAGCAGTTCAACCTCCTTGGGGGCGCCGGCCGAGCAGTACTTC. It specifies CASSSTSLGAPAEQYF.

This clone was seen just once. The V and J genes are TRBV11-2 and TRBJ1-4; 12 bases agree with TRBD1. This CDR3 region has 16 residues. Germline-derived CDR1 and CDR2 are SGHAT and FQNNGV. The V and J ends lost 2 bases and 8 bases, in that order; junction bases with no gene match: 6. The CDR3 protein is CASSLKTGTGGEKLFF. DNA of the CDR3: TGTGCCAGCAGCTTAAAAACCGGGACAGGGGGCGAAAAACTGTTTTTT.

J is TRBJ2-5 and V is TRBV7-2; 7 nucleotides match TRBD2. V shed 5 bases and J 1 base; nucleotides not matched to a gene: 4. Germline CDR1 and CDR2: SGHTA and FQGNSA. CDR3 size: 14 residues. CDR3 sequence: CASSLTSSQETQYF. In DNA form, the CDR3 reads TGTGCCAGCAGCCTGACTAGCAGCCAAGAGACCCAGTACTTC.

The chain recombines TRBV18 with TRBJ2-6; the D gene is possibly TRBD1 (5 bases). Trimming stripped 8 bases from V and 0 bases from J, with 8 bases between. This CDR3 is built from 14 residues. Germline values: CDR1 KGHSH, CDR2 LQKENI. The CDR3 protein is CASAGNSGANVLTF. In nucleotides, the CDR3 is TGTGCCAGCGCAGGGAACTCTGGGGCCAACGTCCTGACTTTC.

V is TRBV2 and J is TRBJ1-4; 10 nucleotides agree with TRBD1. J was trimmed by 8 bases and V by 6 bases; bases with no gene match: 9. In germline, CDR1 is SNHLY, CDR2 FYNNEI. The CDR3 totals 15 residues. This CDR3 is CASSFQGQGTEKLFF. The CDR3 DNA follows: TGTGCCAGCAGCTTCCAGGGACAGGGGACCGAAAAACTGTTTTTT.

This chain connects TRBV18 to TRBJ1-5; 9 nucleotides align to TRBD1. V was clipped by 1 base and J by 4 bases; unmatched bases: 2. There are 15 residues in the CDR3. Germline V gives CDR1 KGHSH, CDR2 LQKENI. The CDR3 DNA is TGTGCCAGCTCACCACTCGGGACAGGGAATCAGCCCCAGCATTTT. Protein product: CASSPLGTGNQPQHF.

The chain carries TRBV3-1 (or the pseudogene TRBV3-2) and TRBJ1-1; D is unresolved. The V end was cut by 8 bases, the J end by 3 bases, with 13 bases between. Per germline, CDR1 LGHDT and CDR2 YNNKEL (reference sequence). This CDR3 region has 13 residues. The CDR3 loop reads CASFSRQYTEAFF. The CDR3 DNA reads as TGTGCCAGCTTTTCCCGCCAGTACACTGAAGCTTTCTTT.

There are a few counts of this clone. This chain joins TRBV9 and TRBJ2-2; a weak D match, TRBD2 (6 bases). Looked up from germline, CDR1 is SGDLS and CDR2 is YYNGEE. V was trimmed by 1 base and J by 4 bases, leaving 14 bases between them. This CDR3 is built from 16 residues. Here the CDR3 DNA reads TGTGCCAGCAGCGTATTCGGGACTCAAGGCACCGGGGAGCTGTTTTTT. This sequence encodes CASSVFGTQGTGELFF.

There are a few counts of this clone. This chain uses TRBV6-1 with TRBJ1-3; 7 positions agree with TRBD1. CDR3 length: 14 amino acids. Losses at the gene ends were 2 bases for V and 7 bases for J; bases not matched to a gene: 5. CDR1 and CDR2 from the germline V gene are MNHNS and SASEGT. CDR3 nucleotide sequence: TGTGCCAGCAGTGAAACGACAGGGATTAACACCATATATTTT. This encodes CASSETTGINTIYF.

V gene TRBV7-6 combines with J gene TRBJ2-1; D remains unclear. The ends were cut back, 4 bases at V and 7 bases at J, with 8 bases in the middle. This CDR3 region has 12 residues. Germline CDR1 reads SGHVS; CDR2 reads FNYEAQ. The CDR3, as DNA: TGTGCCAGCAGCTCAACTTTTAATGAGCAGTTCTTC. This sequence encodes CASSSTFNEQFF.